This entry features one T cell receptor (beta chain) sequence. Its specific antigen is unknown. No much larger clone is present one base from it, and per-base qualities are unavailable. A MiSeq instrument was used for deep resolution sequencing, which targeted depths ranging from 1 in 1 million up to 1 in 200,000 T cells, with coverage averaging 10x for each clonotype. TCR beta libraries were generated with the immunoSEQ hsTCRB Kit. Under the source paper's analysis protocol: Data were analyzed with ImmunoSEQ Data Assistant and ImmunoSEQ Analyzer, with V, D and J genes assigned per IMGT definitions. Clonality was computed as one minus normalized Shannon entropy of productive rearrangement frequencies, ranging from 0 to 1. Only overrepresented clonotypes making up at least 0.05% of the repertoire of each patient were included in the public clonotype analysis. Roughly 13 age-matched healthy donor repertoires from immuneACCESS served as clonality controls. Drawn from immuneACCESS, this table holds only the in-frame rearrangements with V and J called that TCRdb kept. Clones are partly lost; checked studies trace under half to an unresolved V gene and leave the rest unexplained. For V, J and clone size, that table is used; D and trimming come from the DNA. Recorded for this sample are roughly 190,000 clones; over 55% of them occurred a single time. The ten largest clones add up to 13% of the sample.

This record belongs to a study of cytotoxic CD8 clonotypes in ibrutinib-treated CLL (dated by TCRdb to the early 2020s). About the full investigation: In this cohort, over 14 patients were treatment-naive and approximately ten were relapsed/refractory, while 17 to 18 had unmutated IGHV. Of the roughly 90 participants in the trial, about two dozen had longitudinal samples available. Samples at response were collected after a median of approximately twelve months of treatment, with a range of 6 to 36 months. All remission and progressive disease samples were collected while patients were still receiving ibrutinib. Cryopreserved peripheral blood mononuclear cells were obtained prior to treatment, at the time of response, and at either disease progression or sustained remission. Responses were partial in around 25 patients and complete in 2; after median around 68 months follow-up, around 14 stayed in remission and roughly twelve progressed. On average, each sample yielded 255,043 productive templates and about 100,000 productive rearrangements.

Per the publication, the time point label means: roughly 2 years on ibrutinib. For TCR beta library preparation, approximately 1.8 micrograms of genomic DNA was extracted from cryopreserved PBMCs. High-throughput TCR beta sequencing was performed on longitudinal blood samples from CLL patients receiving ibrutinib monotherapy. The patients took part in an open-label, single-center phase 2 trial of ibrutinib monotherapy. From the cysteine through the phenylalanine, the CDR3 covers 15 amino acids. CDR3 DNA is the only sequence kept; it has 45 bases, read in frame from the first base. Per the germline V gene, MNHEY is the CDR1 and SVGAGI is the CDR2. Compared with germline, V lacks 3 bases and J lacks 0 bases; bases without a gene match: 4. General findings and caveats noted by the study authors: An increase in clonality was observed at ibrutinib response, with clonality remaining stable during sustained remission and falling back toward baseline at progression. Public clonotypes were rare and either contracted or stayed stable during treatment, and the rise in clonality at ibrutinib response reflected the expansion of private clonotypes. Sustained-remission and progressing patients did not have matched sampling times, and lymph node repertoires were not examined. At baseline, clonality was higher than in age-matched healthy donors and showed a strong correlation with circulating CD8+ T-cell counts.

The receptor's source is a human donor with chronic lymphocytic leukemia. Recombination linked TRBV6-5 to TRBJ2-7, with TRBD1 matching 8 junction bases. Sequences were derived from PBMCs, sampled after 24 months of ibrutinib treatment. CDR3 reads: CASSYRGQASYEQYF. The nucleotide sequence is TGTGCCAGCAGTTATAGGGGACAGGCCTCCTACGAGCAGTACTTC.